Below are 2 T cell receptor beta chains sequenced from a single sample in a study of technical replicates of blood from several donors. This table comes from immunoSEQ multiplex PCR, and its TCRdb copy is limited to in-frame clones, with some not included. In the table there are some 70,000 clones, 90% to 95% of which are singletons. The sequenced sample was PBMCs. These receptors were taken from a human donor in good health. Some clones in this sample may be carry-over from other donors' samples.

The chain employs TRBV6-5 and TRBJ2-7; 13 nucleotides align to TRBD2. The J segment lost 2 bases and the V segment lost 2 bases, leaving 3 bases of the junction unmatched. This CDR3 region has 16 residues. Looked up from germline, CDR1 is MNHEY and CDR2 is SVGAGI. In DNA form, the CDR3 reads TGTGCCAGCAGTTACACCGGACTAGCGGGGGCCTACGAGCAGTACTTC. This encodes CASSYTGLAGAYEQYF.

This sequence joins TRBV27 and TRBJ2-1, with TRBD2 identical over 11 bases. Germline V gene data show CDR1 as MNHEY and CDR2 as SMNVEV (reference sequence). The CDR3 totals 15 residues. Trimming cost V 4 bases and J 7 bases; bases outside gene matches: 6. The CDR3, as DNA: TGTGCCAGCAGTTCAGCGGTAGCGGGGGGGAATGAGCAGTTCTTC. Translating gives CASSSAVAGGNEQFF.